The sequence of this T cell receptor (beta chain) was determined in a study of human T cells and chemical hapten exposure. With respect to this clonotype: Antigen unknown.

Losses at the gene ends were 8 bases for V and 9 bases for J; bases not matched to a gene: 6. The CDR3 runs to 13 residues. Germline assignment: CDR1 SNHLY and CDR2 FYNNEI. Findings and limits, study-wide: Versus controls, significantly more large CDR3 similarity clusters arose from expanded TCRs.

Time point indicated: patch test 3, about 24 weeks after DPC sensitization. The treatment: therapeutic diphenylcyclopropenone sensitization with weekly scalp DPC. MiXCR, run by TCRdb on the RACE reads, gives a single entry per CDR3 protein. The sample shows 95,000 to 150,000 distinct CDR3 sequences, 11% of them seen only once. The rearrangement joins TRBV2 to TRBJ2-1; 11 nucleotides align to TRBD1. The source is a woman aged 50 to 65 with alopecia areata. Some clones in this sample may be carry-over from other donors' samples. Sequenced here: whole blood, sampled in connection with sensitization to the hapten diphenylcyclopropenone (DPC). CDR3 DNA: TGTGCCAGCGGCGGACAGGGGGCAGGTGAGCAGTTCTTC. It encodes CASGGQGAGEQFF.